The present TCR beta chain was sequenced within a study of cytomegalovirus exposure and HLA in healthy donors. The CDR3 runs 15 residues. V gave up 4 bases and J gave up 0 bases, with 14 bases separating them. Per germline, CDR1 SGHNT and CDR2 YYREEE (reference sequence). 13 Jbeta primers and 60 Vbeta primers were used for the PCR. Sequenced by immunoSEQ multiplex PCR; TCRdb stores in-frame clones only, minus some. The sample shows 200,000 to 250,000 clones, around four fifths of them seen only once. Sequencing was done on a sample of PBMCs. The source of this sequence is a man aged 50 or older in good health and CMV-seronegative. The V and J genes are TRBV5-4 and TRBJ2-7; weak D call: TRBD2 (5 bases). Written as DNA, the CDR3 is TGTGCCAGCAGCGAAACTAGAAAGAGCTCCTACGAGCAGTACTTC. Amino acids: CASSETRKSSYEQYF.